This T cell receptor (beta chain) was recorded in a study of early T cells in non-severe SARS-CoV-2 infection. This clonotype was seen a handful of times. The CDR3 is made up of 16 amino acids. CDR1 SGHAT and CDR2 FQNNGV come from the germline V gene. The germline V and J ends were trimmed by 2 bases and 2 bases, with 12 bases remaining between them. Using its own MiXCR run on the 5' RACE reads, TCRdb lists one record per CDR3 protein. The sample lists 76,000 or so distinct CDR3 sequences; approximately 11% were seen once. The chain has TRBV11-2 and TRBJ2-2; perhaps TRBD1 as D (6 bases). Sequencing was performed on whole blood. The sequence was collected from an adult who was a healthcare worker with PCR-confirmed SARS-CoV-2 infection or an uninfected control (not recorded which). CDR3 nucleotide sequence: TGTGCCAGCAGCTTACTAAGGGGACACAACACCGGGGAGCTGTTTTTT. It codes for CASSLLRGHNTGELFF.